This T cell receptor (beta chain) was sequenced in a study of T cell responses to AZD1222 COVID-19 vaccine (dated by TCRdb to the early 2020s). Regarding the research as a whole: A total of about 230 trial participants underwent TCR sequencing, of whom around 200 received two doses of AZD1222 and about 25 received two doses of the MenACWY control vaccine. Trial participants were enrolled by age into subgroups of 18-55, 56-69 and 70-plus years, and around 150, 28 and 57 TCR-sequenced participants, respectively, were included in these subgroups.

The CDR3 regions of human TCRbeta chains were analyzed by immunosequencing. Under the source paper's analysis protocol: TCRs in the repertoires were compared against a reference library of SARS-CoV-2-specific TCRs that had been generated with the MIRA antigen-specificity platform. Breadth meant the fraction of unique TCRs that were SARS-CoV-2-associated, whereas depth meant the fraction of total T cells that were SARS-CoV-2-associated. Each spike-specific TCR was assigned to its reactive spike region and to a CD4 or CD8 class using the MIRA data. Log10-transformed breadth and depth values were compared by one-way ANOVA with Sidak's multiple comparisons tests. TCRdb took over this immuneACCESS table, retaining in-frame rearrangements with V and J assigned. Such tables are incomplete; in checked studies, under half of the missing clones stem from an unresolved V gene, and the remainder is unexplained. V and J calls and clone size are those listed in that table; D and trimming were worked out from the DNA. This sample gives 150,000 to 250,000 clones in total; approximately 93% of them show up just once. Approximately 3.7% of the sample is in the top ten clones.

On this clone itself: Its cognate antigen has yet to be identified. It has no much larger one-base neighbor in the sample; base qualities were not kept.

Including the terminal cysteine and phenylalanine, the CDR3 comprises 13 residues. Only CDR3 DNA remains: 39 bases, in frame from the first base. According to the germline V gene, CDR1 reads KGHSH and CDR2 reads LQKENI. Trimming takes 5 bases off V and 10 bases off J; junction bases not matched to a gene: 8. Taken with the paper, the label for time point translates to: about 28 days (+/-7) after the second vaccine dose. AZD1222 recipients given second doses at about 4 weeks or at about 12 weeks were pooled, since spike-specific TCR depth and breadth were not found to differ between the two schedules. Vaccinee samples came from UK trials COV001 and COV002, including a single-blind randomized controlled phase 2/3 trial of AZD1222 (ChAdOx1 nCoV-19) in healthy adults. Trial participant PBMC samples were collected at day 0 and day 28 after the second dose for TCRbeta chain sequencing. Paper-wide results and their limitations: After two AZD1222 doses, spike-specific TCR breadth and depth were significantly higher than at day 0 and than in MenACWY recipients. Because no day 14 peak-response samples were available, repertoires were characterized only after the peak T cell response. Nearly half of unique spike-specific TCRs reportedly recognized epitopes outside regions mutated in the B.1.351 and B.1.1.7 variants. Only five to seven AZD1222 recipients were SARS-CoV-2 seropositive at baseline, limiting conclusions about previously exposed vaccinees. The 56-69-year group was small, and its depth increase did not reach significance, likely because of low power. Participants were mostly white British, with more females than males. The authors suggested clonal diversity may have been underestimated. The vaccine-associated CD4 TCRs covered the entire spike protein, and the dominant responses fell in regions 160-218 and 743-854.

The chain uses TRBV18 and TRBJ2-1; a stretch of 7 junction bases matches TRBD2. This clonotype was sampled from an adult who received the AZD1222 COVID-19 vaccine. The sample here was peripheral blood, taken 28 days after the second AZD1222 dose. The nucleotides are TGTGCCAGCTCAACGGGGCTAGCGGAGGAGCAGTTCTTC. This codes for CASSTGLAEEQFF.